This entry features one T cell receptor (beta chain) sequence. The data were taken from a study of shared clonotypes between healthy human individuals. Study as a whole: The study used three CD4 naive, three CD4 memory, two CD8 naive and one CD8 memory plate per donor.

Free of recent acute infections or vaccinations, the donors were healthy HIV-negative adults. The method was immunoSEQ multiplex PCR; TCRdb's version includes in-frame clones alone and lacks a portion of them. The sample carries 2 million to 2.5 million clones, less than 95% recorded once. Material: naive CD4+ T cells from PBMCs. Subset given: CD45RA+ positively selected. The receptor's source is a man between 18 and 29 years old in good health. Some clones in this sample may be carry-over from other donors' samples.

CDR3 in amino acids: CASTQRQGAEAFF. CDR3 DNA sequence: TGTGCCAGCACCCAGAGGCAGGGGGCTGAAGCTTTCTTT. The chain employs TRBV6-5 and TRBJ1-1; 7 bases agree with TRBD1. The CDR3 is made up of 13 amino acids. V lost 7 bases, J lost 6 bases, and 8 bases stayed unmatched. Germline V gene data show CDR1 as MNHEY and CDR2 as SVGAGI.